This TCR beta chain was recovered during a study of T cell responses to AZD1222 COVID-19 vaccine. Findings and caveats of the study: Spike regions recognized by vaccine-associated CD4 TCRs spanned the protein, led by 160-218 and 743-854. The study identified only a handful of AZD1222 recipients as seropositive at baseline.

V gave up 8 bases and J gave up 3 bases; unmatched junction bases: 4. Germline V gene data show CDR1 as LNHDA and CDR2 as SQIVND (reference sequence). The CDR3 spans 13 residues. As concerns this clone: As yet, its antigen is unknown.

Using immunoSEQ multiplex PCR, the repertoire was profiled, and TCRdb retains in-frame clones only, with some absent. The data hold under 140,000 clones, with roughly nine tenths observed a single time. The sample here was peripheral blood, taken on day 0 of AZD1222 vaccination. The gene calls are TRBV19 and TRBJ1-2; 9 nucleotides align to TRBD1. This receptor was obtained from an adult in good health. CDR3 sequence (DNA): TGTGCCAGTCACCGGACAGGGGACTATGGCTACACCTTC. This translates into CASHRTGDYGYTF.